The 19 T cell receptor beta chains presented below share a single source sample, sequenced in a study of T-cell memory formation after mild COVID-19. TCRdb reprocessed the 5' RACE reads via MiXCR and lists one record per CDR3 protein. The sample lists about 350,000 distinct CDR3 sequences; approximately 15% were seen once. Sequenced material: PBMCs or a T cell subset sorted from them (not recorded which). The receptors derive from a man aged 18 to 35 who had mild COVID-19 (a few samples of this study predate the infection). Cell type and time point are not known.

The chain recombines TRBV7-2 with TRBJ2-2, with 11 bases fitting TRBD2. J gave up 6 bases and V 4 bases, and 7 bases lay outside the gene matches. Germline loops: CDR1 SGHTA, CDR2 FQGNSA. This CDR3 region has 16 residues. The CDR3 DNA sequence: TGTGCCAGCAGCTCCAGCCTAGCGGGGGGCCCCGGGGAGCTGTTTTTT. This sequence encodes CASSSSLAGGPGELFF.

The chain couples TRBV4-3 to TRBJ2-1, with D perhaps matching TRBD1 (5 bases). Germline CDR1 LGHNA, CDR2 YSLEER. The CDR3 has 16 amino acids. V was cut by 0 bases and J by 9 bases, with 18 bases left in between. The CDR3 DNA reads as TGCGCCAGCAGCCAAGAAGGGGCGCCCCCGAGTAGTGAGCAGTTCTTC. It encodes CASSQEGAPPSSEQFF.

The V call is TRBV10-3, the J call TRBJ2-2, with TRBD1 as a possible D gene (5 bases). V gave up 7 bases and J gave up 0 bases, with 6 bases separating them. This CDR3 is 13 amino acids long. The V gene's germline CDR1 is ENHRY and CDR2 SYGVKD. CDR3 amino acids: CAITRANTGELFF. The CDR3, as DNA: TGTGCCATCACCAGGGCGAACACCGGGGAGCTGTTTTTT.

The chain couples TRBV12-3 or TRBV12-4 to TRBJ1-2; unclear D gene. V lost 6 bases, J lost 3 bases, and 5 bases lay in between. The CDR3 is 11 residues long. DNA of the CDR3: TGTGCCAGCAGGGACTACTATGGCTACACCTTC. Translating gives CASRDYYGYTF.

Notes on this clonotype: As the CDR3 is not closed by the conserved phenylalanine or tryptophan, this likely results from a read error. No DNA is shown, since the ends of the CDR3 on it are uncertain; the CDR3 is the one TCRdb lists. The gene calls are TRBV6-2 or TRBV6-3 and TRBJ1-1; the DNA was not used to check the table's D call, TRBD1. CDR1 is MNHEY and CDR2 is SVGEGT in the germline V gene. The CDR3 comprises 14 residues, both ends counted. CDR3 loop: CASSYSRGTGLKVV.

This clonotype showed up many times. The chain has TRBV27 and TRBJ2-3; 9 nucleotides agree with TRBD1. V trimming: 5 bases; J trimming: 4 bases; junction bases outside the gene matches: 7. Germline-derived CDR1 and CDR2 are MNHEY and SMNVEV (reference sequence). The CDR3 length is 15 residues. Here the CDR3 reads CASSPWTGEPDTQYF. In DNA form, the CDR3 reads TGTGCCAGCAGTCCATGGACAGGGGAACCAGATACGCAGTATTTT.

For the CDR3, the DNA is TGTGCCACCAGCAGAGGCAAAACAGGGGCTTCCTATGGCTACACCTTC. Translating gives CATSRGKTGASYGYTF. The J gene is TRBJ1-2, the V gene TRBV15; 7 bases are a match to TRBD1. CDR1 and CDR2 (germline): LNHNV, YYDKDF (reference sequence). With 1 base clipped from V and 4 bases from J, the junction kept 9 bases outside the gene matches. CDR3 length: 16 amino acids.

This rearrangement joins TRBV20-1 to TRBJ1-1, with a tentative D call TRBD1 (5 bases). Trimming shortened V by 3 bases and J by 4 bases, and 18 bases separated the two germline ends. There are 15 residues in the CDR3. The germline gives CDR1 DFQATT, CDR2 SNEGSKA (reference sequence). For the CDR3, the DNA is TGCAGTGCTAGTAGTCCGGGGGACGGGAGCACTGAAGCTTTCTTT. Protein: CSASSPGDGSTEAFF.

This clonotype has a handful of counts. The CDR3 region has the DNA TGTGCCAGCAGTTTTAAGGGGCCGGGGGATGGCTACACCTTC. Translated: CASSFKGPGDGYTF. This chain links TRBV12-3 or TRBV12-4 with TRBJ1-2, with D tentatively TRBD1 (5 bases). The CDR3 spans 14 residues. With 3 bases removed from V and 6 bases from J, the gap between germline ends came to 14 bases.

This clonotype was observed many times. The chain recombines TRBV6-5 with TRBJ2-7; D is ambiguous. The germline V and J ends were trimmed by 2 bases and 0 bases, with 5 bases remaining between them. CDR1 and CDR2 (germline): MNHEY, SVGAGI. This CDR3 comprises 13 residues. CDR3 bases: TGTGCCAGCAGTTACCCCGGCTCCTACGAGCAGTACTTC. It encodes CASSYPGSYEQYF.

This clonotype occurred a few times. The J gene is TRBJ1-6, the V gene TRBV7-2, with D possibly being TRBD1 (6 bases). The CDR3 contains 14 residues. CDR1 and CDR2 (germline): SGHTA, FQGNSA. V lost 5 bases and J lost 8, with 13 bases in between. The CDR3, as DNA: TGTGCCAGCAGCATACAAGGGGGGGATTCACCCCTCCACTTT. Amino acid sequence: CASSIQGGDSPLHF.

This clonotype was found many times. The V call is TRBV12-3 or TRBV12-4, the J call TRBJ2-3; TRBD2 agrees at 8 bases. The CDR3 loop spans 15 amino acids. The ends lost 6 bases at V and 6 bases at J; junction bases unmatched: 11. CDR3 residues: CASSIAGTLTDTQYF. The CDR3 DNA is TGTGCCAGCAGCATAGCGGGGACTCTCACCGATACGCAGTATTTT.

This clonotype appeared a few times. The chain combines TRBV19 with TRBJ2-7, with TRBD1 as a possible D gene (5 bases). Germline assignment: CDR1 LNHDA and CDR2 SQIVND (reference sequence). The CDR3 has 14 residues. V was cut by 4 bases and J by 2 bases, with 12 bases left in between. The CDR3 nucleotides read TGTGCCAGTAGTACTACAGGAGCCACCTACGAGCAGTACTTC. It specifies CASSTTGATYEQYF.

The chain joins TRBV7-6 to TRBJ2-5; possible D gene TRBD1, 7 bases. The ends were cut back, 5 bases at V and 5 bases at J, with 15 bases in the middle. The CDR3 totals 14 residues. The germline V gene encodes CDR1 SGHVS and CDR2 FNYEAQ. CDR3 sequence reads: CASSHPQGRETQYF. CDR3 nucleotides: TGTGCCAGCAGCCACCCACAGGGGAGGGAGACCCAGTACTTC.

This chain connects TRBV10-3 to TRBJ1-5; D is uncertain. Germline V gene data show CDR1 as ENHRY and CDR2 as SYGVKD. The length of the CDR3 is 13 residues. V dropped 7 bases and J dropped 7 bases, with 14 bases sitting between them. CDR3 sequence reads: CAITEGLGQPQHF. Written as DNA, the CDR3 is TGTGCCATCACGGAGGGCCTTGGGCAGCCCCAGCATTTT.

This clonotype was observed a handful of times. The chain couples TRBV7-2 to TRBJ1-2; D gene ambiguous. The CDR3 runs to 15 residues. The germline V gene encodes CDR1 SGHTA and CDR2 FQGNSA. Deletions cut 1 base from V and 2 bases from J, with 11 bases between. CDR3 residues: CASSLGPAGNYGYTF. In DNA form, the CDR3 reads TGTGCCAGCAGCTTAGGACCGGCGGGGAACTATGGCTACACCTTC.

This clonotype has more than one count but fewer than ten. V is TRBV6-6 and J is TRBJ1-1; TRBD1 might be the D (5 bases). Deletions cut 6 bases from V and 3 bases from J, with 17 bases between. The CDR3 is 15 residues long. Germline CDR1 is MNHNY and CDR2 is SVGAGI (reference sequence). CDR3 coding DNA: TGTGCCAGCAGACCGGCCTGGGGGGGGGACACTGAAGCTTTCTTT. It codes for CASRPAWGGDTEAFF.

The chain is built from TRBV27 and TRBJ2-7; 9 bases fit TRBD2. The V gene end was trimmed by 5 bases and the J gene end by 4 bases; junction bases not matched to a gene: 6. CDR1 is MNHEY and CDR2 is SMNVEV in the germline V gene (reference sequence). The CDR3 extends over 14 amino acids. The CDR3 region has the DNA TGTGCCAGCAGTCCGCGACTAGCGGCGTACGAGCAGTACTTC. It translates to CASSPRLAAYEQYF.

V is TRBV5-8 and J is TRBJ1-4; the D is unclear. The germline V and J ends were trimmed by 1 base and 8 bases, with 9 bases remaining between them. This CDR3 comprises 13 residues. Germline values: CDR1 SGHTS, CDR2 YDEGEE. The CDR3 bases are TGTGCCAGCAGCTTGATGTCGGCGGAAAAACTGTTTTTT. It yields the protein CASSLMSAEKLFF.